These 21 T cell receptor beta chains were sequenced from one sample in a study of shared clonotypes between healthy human individuals. CD8 cells classed as naive were CD45RO-negative and positively selected for CCR7, excluding terminally differentiated effector memory CD45RA+ cells. Sequenced by immunoSEQ multiplex PCR; TCRdb stores in-frame clones only, minus some. This sample has 600,000 or so clones, with 90% to 95% found just once. Sequenced sample: naive CD8+ T cells sorted from blood. These receptors originate from a woman in her 30s in good health.

This chain links TRBV28 with TRBJ2-1, with 11 bases matching TRBD2. Germline assignment: CDR1 MDHEN and CDR2 SYDVKM. The junction had 5 bases not matched to a gene; V was cut back by 9 bases and J by 4 bases. The CDR3 is made up of 14 amino acids. For the CDR3, the DNA is TGTGCCAGTAGACTAGCGGGAAGGTACAATGAGCAGTTCTTC. Protein: CASRLAGRYNEQFF. Full variable domain (rest looked up from reference TRBV28 and TRBJ2-1): DVKVTQSSRYLVKRTGEKVFLECVQDMDHENMFWYRQDPGLGLRLIYFSYDVKMKEKGDIPEGYSVSREKKERFSLILESASTNQTSMYLCASRLAGRYNEQFFGPGTRLTVL.

CDR3 region: CASSSGGRGEQFF. In nucleotides, the CDR3 is TGTGCCAGCAGTTCAGGCGGGAGAGGTGAGCAGTTCTTC. This sequence joins TRBV6-5 and TRBJ2-1; 7 positions match TRBD2. J gave up 9 bases and V 4 bases, and 6 bases lay outside the gene matches. The germline gives CDR1 MNHEY, CDR2 SVGAGI. The CDR3 runs to 13 residues.

The gene calls are TRBV6-5 and TRBJ2-1, with 11 bases fitting TRBD2. V lost 2 bases, J lost 8 bases, and 8 bases stayed unmatched. CDR1 and CDR2 (germline): MNHEY, SVGAGI. This CDR3 contains 16 residues. In nucleotides, the CDR3 is TGTGCCAGCAGTTACGCTCTAGCGGGAGGTCTCGATGAGCAGTTCTTC. This translates into CASSYALAGGLDEQFF.

The chain has TRBV10-3 and TRBJ2-1; TRBD2 matches at 12 bases. Trimming took 4 bases from V and 9 from J; bases not matched to a gene: 10. CDR1 is ENHRY and CDR2 is SYGVKD in the germline V gene. The CDR3 totals 16 residues. CDR3 bases: TGTGCCATCAGTGGGCCCCTAGCGGGAGGGCCGGCTGAGCAGTTCTTC. It codes for CAISGPLAGGPAEQFF.

The chain links TRBV7-9 to TRBJ2-6; the D is unclear. CDR1 SEHNR and CDR2 FQNEAQ come from the germline V gene (reference sequence). The CDR3 runs 16 residues. V lost 6 bases, J lost 0 bases, and 12 bases lay in between. The DNA for the CDR3 is TGTGCCAGCAGGGGGTCAGGTAACTCTGGGGCCAACGTCCTGACTTTC. This gives the protein CASRGSGNSGANVLTF.

The V call is TRBV27, the J call TRBJ2-7; D is uncertain. CDR3 length equals 11 residues. Germline assignment: CDR1 MNHEY and CDR2 SMNVEV (reference sequence). V dropped 4 bases and J dropped 3 bases, with 4 bases sitting between them. In DNA form, the CDR3 reads TGTGCCAGCAGTTCCTACTACGAGCAGTACTTC. Its translation: CASSSYYEQYF.

This clone was observed a single time. The chain recombines TRBV28 with TRBJ2-7; TRBD2 matches 10 bases. Trimming removed 5 bases from V and 3 bases from J; junction bases left unmatched: 7. The CDR3 is made up of 15 amino acids. Germline loops: CDR1 MDHEN, CDR2 SYDVKM. The CDR3: CASSGSGTSVYEQYF. The CDR3 DNA sequence: TGTGCCAGCAGTGGATCCGGGACTAGCGTCTACGAGCAGTACTTC. The full variable domain, its missing parts supplied by reference TRBV28 and TRBJ2-7, is DVKVTQSSRYLVKRTGEKVFLECVQDMDHENMFWYRQDPGLGLRLIYFSYDVKMKEKGDIPEGYSVSREKKERFSLILESASTNQTSMYLCASSGSGTSVYEQYFGPGTRLTVT.

The chain links TRBV28 to TRBJ2-7; 9 nucleotides align to TRBD1. Germline values: CDR1 MDHEN, CDR2 SYDVKM. The ends lost 5 bases at V and 0 bases at J; junction bases unmatched: 5. CDR3 size: 15 residues. For the CDR3, the DNA is TGTGCCAGCAGTGGGGACAGGGAAAGCTCCTACGAGCAGTACTTC. It is translated as CASSGDRESSYEQYF.

A single count supports this clone. The rearrangement joins TRBV10-1 to TRBJ1-2; TRBD1 agrees at 7 bases. J was trimmed by 3 bases and V by 2 bases; bases with no gene match: 3. Germline CDR1 WNHNN, CDR2 SYGVQD (reference sequence). CDR3 length: 14 amino acids. As DNA, the CDR3 is TGCGCCAGCAGTGAGGGGACAGCGGACTATGGCTACACCTTC. It is translated as CASSEGTADYGYTF.

This rearrangement joins TRBV27 to TRBJ2-3; D might be TRBD2 (6 bases). Germline values: CDR1 MNHEY, CDR2 SMNVEV (reference sequence). V was trimmed by 2 bases and J by 2 bases, leaving 8 bases between them. The CDR3 loop spans 14 amino acids. Here the CDR3 reads CASSLARDTDTQYF. CDR3 sequence (DNA): TGTGCCAGCAGTTTAGCGCGGGACACAGATACGCAGTATTTT.

The J gene is TRBJ2-5, the V gene TRBV29-1, with D maybe TRBD1 (6 bases). The better agreement between TRBJ2-7 and the DNA end casts doubt on the J call. CDR3 size: 13 residues. CDR1 SQVTM and CDR2 ANQGSEA come from the germline V gene. The CDR3 bases are TGCAGCGTTGATAGAACAGGGTCGGGCGAGCAGTACTTC. It encodes CSVDRTGSGEQYF.

The rearrangement uses TRBV5-6 and TRBJ1-2; TRBD1 is a possible D gene (5 bases). V was clipped by 5 bases and J by 4 bases, with 21 bases between them. Germline CDR1 and CDR2: SGHDT and YYEEEE. The CDR3 contains 16 residues. The CDR3 spells CASRPGQFGFSYGYTF. Written as DNA, the CDR3 is TGTGCCAGCAGACCTGGACAATTCGGCTTCAGCTATGGCTACACCTTC.

This chain joins TRBV28 and TRBJ1-1; maybe TRBD1 (5 bases). V was trimmed by 7 bases and J by 0 bases, leaving 12 bases between them. Germline V gene data show CDR1 as MDHEN and CDR2 as SYDVKM. The CDR3 runs 14 residues. The CDR3 is CASTLTELNTEAFF. For the CDR3, the DNA is TGTGCCAGCACCCTGACAGAACTGAACACTGAAGCTTTCTTT.

CDR3: CASSGRQGISYEQYF. DNA of the CDR3: TGTGCCAGCAGCGGACGACAGGGGATCTCCTACGAGCAGTACTTC. The rearrangement links TRBV7-8 to TRBJ2-7, with 8 bases that match TRBD1. The germline CDR1 and CDR2 sequences are SGHVS and FQNEAQ. Trimming at V came to 5 bases and at J to 0 bases, leaving 6 bases not matched to a gene. There are 15 residues in the CDR3.

V gene TRBV7-9 combines with J gene TRBJ2-1; the D gene is possibly TRBD2 (5 bases). V lost 6 bases to trimming and J lost 7 bases, with 7 bases between them. The germline gives CDR1 SEHNR, CDR2 FQNEAQ (reference sequence). The CDR3 totals 11 residues. As DNA, the CDR3 is TGTGCCAGCAGGAGAGGGAATGAGCAGTTCTTC. Protein sequence: CASRRGNEQFF.

The chain uses TRBV27 and TRBJ2-7, with 7 bases fitting TRBD2. This CDR3 comprises 14 residues. J was trimmed by 5 bases and V by 3 bases; bases with no gene match: 7. Germline lookup yields CDR1 MNHEY and CDR2 SMNVEV (reference sequence). The CDR3 sequence is CASSFSGKHNEQYF. CDR3 DNA sequence: TGTGCCAGCAGTTTCAGCGGGAAGCACAACGAGCAGTACTTC.

The gene calls are TRBV25-1 and TRBJ2-7; TRBD1 is a possible D gene (6 bases). Germline lookup yields CDR1 MGHDK and CDR2 SYGVNS. This CDR3 contains 12 residues. The V gene lost 7 bases and the J gene lost 4 bases, with 11 bases spanning the gap. The CDR3 nucleotides are TGTGCCAGCAAAGACAGGCTTTACGAGCAGTACTTC. Translated, it gives CASKDRLYEQYF.

V is TRBV28 and J is TRBJ1-2, with 9 nucleotides matching TRBD1. J lost 4 bases, V lost 7 bases, and 4 bases had no gene match. CDR1 is MDHEN, CDR2 SYDVKM, per germline. The length of the CDR3 is 13 residues. CDR3 loop: CASKTTGGYGYTF. CDR3 nucleotide sequence: TGTGCCAGCAAAACGACAGGGGGCTATGGCTACACCTTC.

The chain employs TRBV14 and TRBJ2-7; 8 nucleotides line up with TRBD2. Germline V lookup: CDR1 SGHDN, CDR2 FVKESK. The CDR3 has 17 residues. The V gene end was trimmed by 4 bases and the J gene end by 0 bases; junction bases not matched to a gene: 11. The CDR3 reads CASSLHPQLADSYEQYF. CDR3 sequence (DNA): TGTGCCAGCAGCCTTCACCCGCAACTAGCGGACTCCTACGAGCAGTACTTC.

The gene calls are TRBV9 and TRBJ2-7, with 8 bases matching TRBD1. V dropped 4 bases and J dropped 3; count of bases not matched to a gene: 9. This CDR3 is 15 amino acids long. CDR1 and CDR2 (germline): SGDLS, YYNGEE. Here the CDR3 reads CASSLEGDRIYEQYF. The DNA of the CDR3 is TGTGCCAGCAGCCTGGAGGGGGACAGGATCTACGAGCAGTACTTC.

V usage is TRBV13 and J usage is TRBJ2-3, with D possibly matching TRBD2 (6 bases). Germline assignment: CDR1 PRHDT and CDR2 FYEKMQ (reference sequence). The CDR3 loop spans 15 amino acids. V shed 4 bases and J shed 0 bases, with 11 bases lying between them. For the CDR3, the DNA is TGTGCCAGCAGCTACGGGCGGGGTAGCACAGATACGCAGTATTTT. Translated: CASSYGRGSTDTQYF.